Ten or more counts support the clone carrying this T cell receptor beta chain. The antigen is not known. Hyperthyroidism patients were newly diagnosed, had disease duration under 2 months, and were aged 18 to 65 years. Any patient presenting with uncontrolled infection, other autoimmune disease, pregnancy or lactation was left out. This specimen belongs to a study of T cells in Graves' hyperthyroidism and ophthalmopathy. V lost 4 bases and J lost 8, with 18 bases in between. The CDR3 is 15 residues long. Germline CDR1 reads SGHRS; CDR2 reads YFSETQ. General study results and limits: Among clonotypes expanded in thyroid above 0.001, most were also found in blood. Ophthalmopathy got predicted by the model a median 6.5 months before its onset.

Amplified regions were TCR beta CDR3 sequences from RNA transcripts. The primer set for the first-round RT-PCR of the TCR CDR3 was HTBI. Via MiXCR, TCRdb re-called the multiplex PCR reads, giving one row per CDR3 protein. Here the sample spans a few hundred thousand distinct CDR3 sequences, around 42% being singletons. This sequence was found in a young woman with Graves' hyperthyroidism. The chain combines TRBV5-1 with TRBJ1-4, with D possibly matching TRBD1 (6 bases). The source material was peripheral blood or thyroid tissue (not recorded which). The CDR3 coding sequence is TGCGCCAGCAGCCCCGGGACCTGGGGGCCCGAAAAACTGTTTTTT. Protein product: CASSPGTWGPEKLFF.